This T cell receptor (beta chain) stems from a study of blood T cell repertoires in COVID-19. Background on the study: Donors in the United States, Italy and Spain gave samples during acute or convalescent COVID-19.

The germline gives CDR1 MNHEY, CDR2 SMNVEV (reference sequence). The CDR3 sequence is 17 residues long. V lost 5 bases and J lost 5; bases outside the gene matches: 10. Those who participated ranged in age from roughly 18 to 90 years and resided in some 24 US areas. Original analysis: Nucleated cell number was recorded as an estimate derived from reference gene primer amplification. The repertoire was sequenced with immunoSEQ multiplex PCR; TCRdb's copy has only in-frame clones and lacks some. The V and J calls and clone size were taken over from that table, and D and trimming were inferred from the DNA. The data show more than 450,000 clones, with around 90% seen just once and approximately 0.7% held by the top ten.

This chain joins TRBV27 and TRBJ2-3; 13 bases align to TRBD2. The material sequenced was PBMCs or T cells enriched from blood (not recorded which). The TCR originated in a woman younger than 35 who had recovered from COVID-19. The chain's CDR3 is CASSPRLLAGGQDTQYF. CDR3 DNA: TGTGCCAGCAGTCCACGCCTACTAGCGGGGGGGCAAGATACGCAGTATTTT.